The clone carrying this T cell receptor beta chain was picked up a small number of times. The sample comes from a study of blood T cell repertoires in COVID-19. Study-wide context: Material from acute and convalescent COVID-19 was sourced from the United States, Italy and Spain. T cells, B-cell-depleted T cells, or PBMCs provided the cDNA or gDNA that served as material.

The authors' processing: Amplified reference gene primers provided the basis for estimating nucleated cell counts. Profiled with immunoSEQ multiplex PCR; TCRdb holds only in-frame clones, not every one. That table supplies the V and J calls and clone size; D and trimming were determined from the DNA. The sample shows around 170,000 clones, less than 90% of them seen only once. CDR1 and CDR2 (germline): MDHEN, SYDVKM. The CDR3 is made up of 19 amino acids. V dropped 5 bases and J dropped 9; count of bases not matched to a gene: 18. The chain has TRBV28 and TRBJ2-1; 14 bases are shared with TRBD2. This clonotype originated in a middle-aged woman with acute or convalescent COVID-19. The specimen was peripheral blood. The CDR3: CASSPRRLRLAGGPGEQFF. For the CDR3, the DNA is TGTGCCAGCAGTCCCCGACGACTCCGACTAGCGGGAGGGCCCGGTGAGCAGTTCTTC.